The rows below give T cell receptor beta chains drawn from one sample of a study of cytomegalovirus exposure and HLA in healthy donors. Clones were sequenced by immunoSEQ multiplex PCR, and TCRdb holds only the in-frame ones, with some missing. The sample data list approximately 92,000 clones. The sample was PBMCs. These receptors were collected from a woman between 25 and 40 years old in good health and CMV-seronegative. The conserved cysteine and the conserved F or W are not part of the CDR3 here.

>TRBV18|TRBJ2-7
ASSPQGDSYEQY
>TRBV4-2|TRBJ2-1
ASSLPEAVGEQF
>TRBV27|TRBJ2-1
ASSSSGFYNEQF
>TRBV7-3|TRBJ2-1
ASSFPGGTNEQF
>TRBV27|TRBJ2-7
ASSLYPGQGLNEQY
>TRBV11-2|TRBJ2-7
ASSPIMREGTYEQY
>TRBV29-1|TRBJ2-7
SGQGVNEQY
>TRBV9|TRBJ2-2
ASSVGSGENTGELF
>TRBV7-7|TRBJ2-3
ASSLSGRTDTQY
>TRBV7-3|TRBJ2-5
ASSLQGIWAETQY
>TRBV28|TRBJ2-5
ASSDRGLQETQY
>TRBV4-1|TRBJ2-1
ASSPQVGDNEQF
>TRBV19|TRBJ2-2
ASSITGLTGELF
>TRBV27|TRBJ1-5
ASSLSQGRGQPQH
>TRBV10-3|TRBJ2-6
AISPSPGLSSGANVLT
>TRBV5-4|TRBJ2-2
ASSRPQGNTGELF
>TRBV28|TRBJ2-5
ASRSGTGLVQETQY
>TRBV6-5|TRBJ1-2
ASSRQGGRDYGYT
>TRBV7-8|TRBJ2-2
ASSFSGGANTGELF
>TRBV2|TRBJ2-2
AVQGGRTGELF
>TRBV28|TRBJ2-7
ASSFPQGSGRISYEQY
>TRBV2|TRBJ2-7
ASSLQTGVEQY
>TRBV5-1|TRBJ2-2
ASSQQPNANTGELF
>TRBV28|TRBJ2-2
ASSAGGSGELF
>TRBV5-1|TRBJ1-4
ASSLAGGTTNEKLF
>TRBV27|TRBJ1-1
ASSFGTGGRTEAF
>TRBV28|TRBJ2-5
ASSPRQFQETQY
>TRBV7-3|TRBJ2-1
ASSPHRTSGRSSYNEQF
>TRBV29-1|TRBJ2-6
SVLVASGANVLT
>TRBV5-8|TRBJ1-4
ASSSPGQLNEKLF
>TRBV28|TRBJ2-1
ASDPGLGGIEQF
>TRBV27|TRBJ1-1
ASSTLVGDEAF
>TRBV13|TRBJ2-3
ASSQGLAETDTQY
>TRBV18|TRBJ1-2
ASSLDRNYGYT
>TRBV30|TRBJ1-4
AWSGGTGFEKLF
>TRBV5-5|TRBJ2-1
ASSALAESNEQF
>TRBV27|TRBJ2-3
ASSPGTSGGAVTDTQY
>TRBV7-6|TRBJ1-3
ASSLTPPGSSGNTIY
>TRBV6-4|TRBJ2-3
ASGAVGPRTDTQY
>TRBV5-1|TRBJ1-1
ASSLTGVNEAF
>TRBV5-1|TRBJ2-1
ASIFGTSGNNEQF
>TRBV9|TRBJ1-5
ASSPTGGGQPQH
>TRBV5-4|TRBJ1-1
ASSFSGQGTEAF
>TRBV29-1|TRBJ1-1
SVERGNEAF
>TRBV2|TRBJ2-3
ASTLLAGGVDTQY
>TRBV29-1|TRBJ2-7
SVDGQGDYEQY
>TRBV5-1|TRBJ2-7
ASSSEDRALDEQY
>TRBV30|TRBJ1-6
AWSTSLDNSPLH
>TRBV4-2|TRBJ1-4
ASSQGGRGRGEKLF
>TRBV7-9|TRBJ2-1
ASRRLGQGTHNEQF